This T cell receptor beta chain was captured by sequencing in a study of blood T cell repertoires in COVID-19. Looking at the study overall: T cells, B-cell-depleted T cells, or PBMCs supplied cDNA or gDNA.

In the study's own analysis: Amplification of reference gene primers provided the estimated nucleated cell counts. Repertoires were generated with immunoSEQ multiplex PCR, while TCRdb's copy carries only in-frame clones and drops some. The V and J calls and clone size come from that table; D and trimming were worked out from the DNA. The sample holds roughly 350,000 clones, more than 85% seen once. The source material was PBMCs or T cells enriched from blood (not recorded which). The TCR was taken from a woman in her thirties who had recovered from COVID-19.

CDR3 sequence: CASSLSTAGAYGYTF. CDR3 bases: TGTGCCAGCAGTTTATCTACCGCAGGGGCATATGGCTACACCTTC. The chain combines TRBV28 with TRBJ1-2, with D maybe TRBD1 (6 bases). Germline lookup yields CDR1 MDHEN and CDR2 SYDVKM. There are 15 residues in the CDR3. Between the trimmed V and J ends, which lost 1 base and 5 bases, there was a span of 14 bases.